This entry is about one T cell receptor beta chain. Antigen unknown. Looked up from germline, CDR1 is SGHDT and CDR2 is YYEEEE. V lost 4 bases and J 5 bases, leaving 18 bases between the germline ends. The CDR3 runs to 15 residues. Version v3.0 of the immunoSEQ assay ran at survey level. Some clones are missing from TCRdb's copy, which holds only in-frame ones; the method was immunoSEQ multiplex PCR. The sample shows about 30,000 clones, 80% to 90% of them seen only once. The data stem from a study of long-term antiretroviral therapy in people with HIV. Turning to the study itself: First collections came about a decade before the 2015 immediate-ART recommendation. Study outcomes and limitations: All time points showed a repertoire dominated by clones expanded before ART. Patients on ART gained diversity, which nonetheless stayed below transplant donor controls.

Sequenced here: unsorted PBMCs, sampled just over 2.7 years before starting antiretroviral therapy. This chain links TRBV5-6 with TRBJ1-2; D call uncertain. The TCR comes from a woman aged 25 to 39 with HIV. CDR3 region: CASSRPAVFTYGYTF. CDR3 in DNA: TGTGCCAGCAGCCGTCCGGCGGTCTTTACTTATGGCTACACCTTC.